These 32 T cell receptor beta chains were sequenced from one sample in a study of shared clonotypes between healthy human individuals. Assay used: immunoSEQ multiplex PCR; TCRdb lists only in-frame clones, some missing. In the table there are roughly 530,000 clones, about 95% of which are singletons. Sequenced input: naive CD4+ T cells sorted from blood. Subset described: CD45RA+ positively selected. Receptor source: a woman in her 30s in good health.

The gene calls are TRBV19 and TRBJ1-5, with D hard to call. Germline lookup yields CDR1 LNHDA and CDR2 SQIVND (reference sequence). Trimming took off 8 bases at V and 6 bases at J, with 20 bases between the two ends. The CDR3 has 15 amino acids. The chain's CDR3 is CASVAGGMVGQPQHF. CDR3 DNA: TGTGCCAGTGTCGCGGGAGGGATGGTTGGTCAGCCCCAGCATTTT.

V and J are TRBV27 and TRBJ2-3; 9 bases map to TRBD2. This CDR3 has 17 amino acids. Per the germline V gene, CDR1 is MNHEY and CDR2 is SMNVEV (reference sequence). V shed 6 bases, J shed 3 bases, and the junction held 13 bases outside the gene matches. CDR3 in amino acids: CASSRGVDSGRTDTQYF. In DNA form, the CDR3 reads TGTGCCAGCAGCCGGGGGGTTGATAGCGGGAGAACAGATACGCAGTATTTT.

The CDR3 loop reads CASSLGGAGGFYEQYF. In DNA form, the CDR3 reads TGTGCCAGCAGCTTGGGTGGAGCGGGAGGTTTCTACGAGCAGTACTTC. The V and J genes are TRBV5-4 and TRBJ2-7; TRBD2 agrees at 9 bases. The CDR3 is 16 residues long. Germline trimming cut 0 bases from V and 3 bases from J; bases unmatched to any gene: 7. Germline-derived CDR1 and CDR2 are SGHNT and YYREEE (reference sequence).

The rearrangement uses TRBV18 and TRBJ2-1; 8 positions match TRBD2. The V and J ends lost 2 bases and 6 bases, in that order; junction bases with no gene match: 6. Germline V gives CDR1 KGHSH, CDR2 LQKENI. The CDR3 has 15 residues. The CDR3 reads CASSPAGTSINEQFF. The CDR3 coding sequence is TGTGCCAGCTCACCAGCCGGGACTAGTATCAATGAGCAGTTCTTC.

The rearrangement uses TRBV9 and TRBJ2-3; D is perhaps TRBD2 (6 bases). Germline V gives CDR1 SGDLS, CDR2 YYNGEE. The CDR3 runs to 16 residues. The ends were cut back, 0 bases at V and 1 base at J, with 12 bases in the middle. In nucleotides, the CDR3 is TGTGCCAGCAGCGTAGGATTGGCGGGACGCACAGATACGCAGTATTTT. Translating it yields CASSVGLAGRTDTQYF.

This clone was found once. The rearrangement joins TRBV19 to TRBJ2-3; 10 positions match TRBD2. The CDR3 length is 16 residues. Germline CDR1 and CDR2: LNHDA and SQIVND (reference sequence). J lost 1 base, V lost 6 bases, and 7 bases had no gene match. CDR3 nucleotides: TGTGCCAGTAGAGCTCTAGCGGGAGAGGGCACAGATACGCAGTATTTT. This encodes CASRALAGEGTDTQYF.

The CDR3 DNA reads as TGTGCCAGTAGACGGGACAGTTTAAATAATTCACCCCTCCACTTT. This sequence encodes CASRRDSLNNSPLHF. The chain combines TRBV19 with TRBJ1-6; 7 bases agree with TRBD1. This CDR3 has 15 amino acids. V lost 6 bases and J lost 5; bases outside the gene matches: 7. Germline CDR1 reads LNHDA; CDR2 reads SQIVND (reference sequence).

The rearrangement uses TRBV9 and TRBJ2-4; D gene uncertain. This CDR3 comprises 13 residues. V lost 0 bases and J lost 9, with 10 bases in between. Looked up from germline, CDR1 is SGDLS and CDR2 is YYNGEE. Here the CDR3 DNA reads TGTGCCAGCAGCGTAGGAGATAGAGGCATTCAGTACTTC. Translation gives CASSVGDRGIQYF.

The chain carries TRBV4-2 and TRBJ1-2; 8 bases line up with TRBD1. The germline V gene encodes CDR1 LGHNA and CDR2 YNFKEQ. The V and J ends lost 0 bases and 5 bases, in that order; junction bases with no gene match: 17. This CDR3 spans 19 amino acids. CDR3: CASSQESVFSRTGIYGYTF. The DNA of the CDR3 is TGTGCCAGCAGCCAAGAGTCGGTATTTTCCCGGACAGGGATTTATGGCTACACCTTC.

The V and J genes are TRBV10-3 and TRBJ1-5, with 8 bases fitting TRBD1. Trimming removed 0 bases from V and 5 bases from J; junction bases left unmatched: 9. Germline loops: CDR1 ENHRY, CDR2 SYGVKD. This CDR3 is 17 amino acids long. CDR3 coding DNA: TGTGCCATCAGTGAGTCGGTGGTCAGGGGGCAACATCAGCCCCAGCATTTT. Translated: CAISESVVRGQHQPQHF.

This chain links TRBV7-2 with TRBJ2-7; D not resolved. CDR3 size: 13 residues. Trimming removed 3 bases from V and 0 bases from J, with 6 bases in between. The germline gives CDR1 SGHTA, CDR2 FQGNSA. The CDR3 nucleotides are TGTGCCAGCAGCTTCGGCATCTCCTACGAGCAGTACTTC. It translates to CASSFGISYEQYF.

The chain uses TRBV11-1 and TRBJ2-7, with 8 positions matching TRBD1. This CDR3 contains 16 residues. V shed 8 bases and J 2 bases; nucleotides not matched to a gene: 14. CDR1 and CDR2 from the germline V gene are SGHAT and FQDESV (reference sequence). CDR3 loop: CASCPGRTGNTYEQYF. In DNA, the CDR3 is TGTGCCAGCTGTCCGGGCCGGACAGGGAATACCTACGAGCAGTACTTC.

The rearrangement uses TRBV20-1 and TRBJ2-7; possibly TRBD2 for D (5 bases). The CDR3 is 11 residues long. The V gene lost 7 bases and the J gene lost 1 base, with 8 bases spanning the gap. CDR1 and CDR2 (germline): DFQATT, SNEGSKA (reference sequence). The CDR3 DNA reads TGCAGTGGGGGAGTGTCCTACGAGCAGTACTTC. This encodes CSGGVSYEQYF.

Only one count was recorded for this clone. The CDR3: CASSRPTGTSEKLFF. CDR3 sequence (DNA): TGTGCCAGCAGCAGACCGACAGGGACGTCGGAAAAACTGTTTTTT. The genes are TRBV7-9 and TRBJ1-4; 7 nucleotides align to TRBD1. The CDR3 consists of 15 residues. V shed 5 bases and J 8 bases; nucleotides not matched to a gene: 11. CDR1 SEHNR and CDR2 FQNEAQ come from the germline V gene (reference sequence). The full variable domain, in which reference TRBV7-9 and TRBJ1-4 provide the parts outside the CDR3, is DTGVSQNPRHKITKRGQNVTFRCDPISEHNRLYWYRQTLGQGPEFLTYFQNEAQLEKSRLLSDRFSAERPKGSFSTLEIQRTEQGDSAMYLCASSRPTGTSEKLFFGSGTQLSVL.

The chain is built from TRBV21-1 and TRBJ2-7; no check of the table's D call, TRBD2, against the DNA was made. TRBV21-1 has pseudogene status. This CDR3 region has 19 residues. The CDR3 DNA reads as TGTGCCAGCAGCCCAAAAACACTAGCGGGAGTTAGGGACCTCTACGAGCAGTACTTC. Its protein is CASSPKTLAGVRDLYEQYF.

This chain uses TRBV11-2 with TRBJ2-2; weak D call: TRBD1 (5 bases). Per the germline V gene, CDR1 is SGHAT and CDR2 is FQNNGV. Trimming removed 2 bases from V and 2 bases from J, with 18 bases in between. This CDR3 is built from 18 residues. CDR3 nucleotides: TGTGCCAGCAGCTTAACGTTTCGTGCCAGGGCAAACACCGGGGAGCTGTTTTTT. Translation: CASSLTFRARANTGELFF. Complete variable domain (other parts from reference TRBV11-2 and TRBJ2-2): EAGVAQSPRYKIIEKRQSVAFWCNPISGHATLYWYQQILGQGPKLLIQFQNNGVVDDSQLPKDRFSAERLKGVDSTLKIQPAKLEDSAVYLCASSLTFRARANTGELFFGEGSRLTVL.

CDR3 sequence (DNA): TGTGCCAGCAGCTGGACTAGCGGCTCCTACAATGAGCAGTTCTTC. Residues: CASSWTSGSYNEQFF. V gene TRBV7-6 combines with J gene TRBJ2-1, with 10 bases aligning to TRBD2. J lost 0 bases, V lost 4 bases, and 0 bases had no gene match. CDR1 SGHVS and CDR2 FNYEAQ come from the germline V gene. This CDR3 region has 15 residues.

The chain recombines TRBV19 with TRBJ1-1; D might be TRBD1 (6 bases). V lost 7 bases to trimming and J lost 1 base, with 16 bases between them. The germline V gene encodes CDR1 LNHDA and CDR2 SQIVND (reference sequence). The CDR3 covers 15 residues. CDR3 sequence (DNA): TGTGCCAGTACCGCCCTACAGGGAAAGAACACTGAAGCTTTCTTT. It is translated as CASTALQGKNTEAFF. Combining the CDR3 with reference TRBV19 and TRBJ1-1 gives the whole variable domain DGGITQSPKYLFRKEGQNVTLSCEQNLNHDAMYWYRQDPGQGLRLIYYSQIVNDFQKGDIAEGYSVSREKKESFPLTVTSAQKNPTAFYLCASTALQGKNTEAFFGQGTRLTVV.

The chain is built from TRBV18 and TRBJ2-7; 8 nucleotides agree with TRBD2. V shed 0 bases and J 5 bases; nucleotides not matched to a gene: 9. Germline V gene lookup returns CDR1 KGHSH and CDR2 LQKENI. This CDR3 is 16 amino acids long. The CDR3 loop is CASSPPAAGVGNEQYF. The CDR3 DNA is TGTGCCAGCTCACCACCAGCAGCGGGAGTTGGGAACGAGCAGTACTTC.

CDR3 in DNA: TGTGCCAGCAGCTCGGAGATTGCCAGCCAAGAGACCCAGTACTTC. It translates to CASSSEIASQETQYF. V usage is TRBV5-4 and J usage is TRBJ2-5; D unresolved. Germline-derived CDR1 and CDR2 are SGHNT and YYREEE (reference sequence). V lost 3 bases and J lost 1, with 13 bases in between. CDR3 length equals 15 residues.

The CDR3 region is CASSKALPQGARETEAFF. CDR3 coding DNA: TGCGCCAGCAGCAAAGCGCTCCCCCAGGGGGCAAGGGAGACTGAAGCTTTCTTT. The V and J genes are TRBV4-1 and TRBJ1-1, with 8 bases aligning to TRBD1. The CDR3 extends over 18 amino acids. Trimming at V came to 5 bases and at J to 5 bases, leaving 19 bases not matched to a gene. Germline CDR1 and CDR2: MGHRA and YSYEKL.

This clone was counted a single time. The chain carries TRBV10-3 and TRBJ1-1; D is ambiguous. The CDR3 contains 13 residues. CDR1 and CDR2 (germline): ENHRY, SYGVKD. Trimming shortened V by 7 bases and J by 2 bases, and 11 bases separated the two germline ends. The CDR3 coding sequence is TGTGCCATCAAGAAGACGGAAAACACTGAAGCTTTCTTT. It translates to CAIKKTENTEAFF.

This rearrangement joins TRBV11-2 to TRBJ1-2; 10 bases are shared with TRBD1. The CDR3 contains 16 residues. V was pared by 5 bases and J by 3 bases, with 9 bases of the junction left unmatched. Germline assignment: CDR1 SGHAT and CDR2 FQNNGV. CDR3 DNA: TGTGCCAGCAGCACCTTGACAGGGGGCGCGTACTATGGCTACACCTTC. Its translation: CASSTLTGGAYYGYTF. The complete variable domain, with remaining parts taken from reference TRBV11-2 and TRBJ1-2, reads EAGVAQSPRYKIIEKRQSVAFWCNPISGHATLYWYQQILGQGPKLLIQFQNNGVVDDSQLPKDRFSAERLKGVDSTLKIQPAKLEDSAVYLCASSTLTGGAYYGYTFGSGTRLTVV.

This chain links TRBV28 with TRBJ2-5; D gene uncertain. The DNA end is more similar to TRBJ2-7, so the J call may be wrong. CDR3 length: 13 amino acids. Germline V gene lookup returns CDR1 MDHEN and CDR2 SYDVKM. The CDR3 region is CASSLPATYEQYF. The CDR3 DNA sequence: TGTGCCAGCAGTTTGCCCGCTACCTACGAGCAGTACTTC.

This sequence joins TRBV18 and TRBJ1-1; D possibly corresponds to TRBD1 (5 bases). The CDR3 runs 14 residues. Deletions cut 7 bases from V and 7 bases from J, with 19 bases between. Germline CDR1 and CDR2: KGHSH and LQKENI. The CDR3 is CASYPGEGTLEAFF. The CDR3 nucleotides are TGTGCCAGCTATCCGGGGGAGGGGACCCTTGAAGCTTTCTTT. The whole variable domain, filled in from reference TRBV18 and TRBJ1-1, reads NAGVMQNPRHLVRRRGQEARLRCSPMKGHSHVYWYRQLPEEGLKFMVYLQKENIIDESGMPKERFSAEFPKEGPSILRIQQVVRGDSAAYFCASYPGEGTLEAFFGQGTRLTVV.

The chain has TRBV28 and TRBJ1-4; no firm D call. Trimming left V 2 bases short and J 4 bases short, with 8 bases between. The CDR3 length is 14 residues. CDR1 MDHEN and CDR2 SYDVKM come from the germline V gene. DNA of the CDR3: TGTGCCAGCAGTTTAAACAGAATTAATGAAAAACTGTTTTTT. The encoded protein is CASSLNRINEKLFF.

This clone is a singleton in its sample. This specimen includes other DNA sequences encoding the same CDR3. The V call is TRBV21-1, the J call TRBJ2-7; the table assigns TRBD1, which was not confirmed against the DNA. TRBV21-1 is a pseudogene segment. This CDR3 comprises 14 residues. CDR3 DNA sequence: TGTGCCAGCAGCACCAGGCAGGGGTCCATCGAGCAGTACTTC. Residues: CASSTRQGSIEQYF.

The chain employs TRBV18 and TRBJ1-2; possible D gene TRBD1, 5 bases. The CDR3 has 13 amino acids. Germline V gene data show CDR1 as KGHSH and CDR2 as LQKENI. Trimming left V 4 bases short and J 7 bases short, with 13 bases between. Here the CDR3 reads CASSQSPGAGYTF. The CDR3 region has the DNA TGTGCCAGCTCACAATCGCCCGGGGCTGGCTACACCTTC. Combining the CDR3 with reference TRBV18 and TRBJ1-2 gives the whole variable domain NAGVMQNPRHLVRRRGQEARLRCSPMKGHSHVYWYRQLPEEGLKFMVYLQKENIIDESGMPKERFSAEFPKEGPSILRIQQVVRGDSAAYFCASSQSPGAGYTFGSGTRLTVV.

V usage is TRBV5-1 and J usage is TRBJ1-3; possibly TRBD1 for D (6 bases). V lost 2 bases to trimming and J lost 4 bases, with 13 bases between them. The germline gives CDR1 SGHRS, CDR2 YFSETQ. This CDR3 spans 15 amino acids. The CDR3, as DNA: TGCGCCAGCAGCTTTTCAGGGGAGGGCGGAAACACCATATATTTT. Its translation: CASSFSGEGGNTIYF.

V and J are TRBV28 and TRBJ2-1, with 10 nucleotides matching TRBD2. Germline V gene lookup returns CDR1 MDHEN and CDR2 SYDVKM. This CDR3 comprises 16 residues. J gave up 10 bases and V 2 bases, and 11 bases lay outside the gene matches. CDR3 DNA: TGTGCCAGCAGTTTAAAGGGAACTAGCGGGATCCGGGAGCAGTTCTTC. Its translation is CASSLKGTSGIREQFF.

V gene TRBV6-6 combines with J gene TRBJ1-1; D unclear. The CDR3 runs 14 residues. V was pared by 6 bases and J by 2 bases, with 13 bases between. Germline CDR1 reads MNHNY; CDR2 reads SVGAGI (reference sequence). In nucleotides, the CDR3 is TGTGCCAGCAGGGGATCAACAGAAAACACTGAAGCTTTCTTT. It codes for CASRGSTENTEAFF.

The chain carries TRBV7-3 and TRBJ2-5; 8 bases match TRBD2. V lost 1 base, J lost 1 base, and 8 bases stayed unmatched. The CDR3 has 17 residues. Germline CDR1 SGHTA, CDR2 FQGTGA. CDR3 sequence reads: CASSLMVREASQETQYF. In DNA, the CDR3 is TGTGCCAGCAGCTTAATGGTGCGGGAGGCATCCCAAGAGACCCAGTACTTC.